By proportion, the clone carrying this TCR beta chain is medium-sized. Antigen: not known. The CDR3 sequence is 13 residues long. In germline, CDR1 is SGHDT, CDR2 YYEEEE. V was shortened by 2 bases and J by 0 bases, with 6 bases between the two germline ends. As for time point: sample taken at primary tumor resection. Whole RNA was taken from tumor, nontumor lung or frozen PBMC; it was then sequenced unsorted. TCRdb ran MiXCR on the 5' RACE reads and lists one entry per CDR3 protein. The repertoire holds several thousand distinct CDR3 sequences, less than 20% seen once, with roughly 11% in the top ten. The data derive from a study of spatial heterogeneity in lung cancer. Study-wide background: The average appearance count of each unique TCR and UMI combination in raw reads was more than eight. Overall study results and limits: Within tumors, counts of expanded alpha and beta TCRs tracked tumor mutation counts.

The sequencing used lung tumor tissue, collected at surgery. The clonotype comes from a male donor with early-stage non-small cell lung cancer. The genes are TRBV5-6 and TRBJ2-7; D is unclear. CDR3: CASSFRVSYEQYF. Here the CDR3 DNA reads TGTGCCAGCAGCTTTAGAGTCTCCTACGAGCAGTACTTC.